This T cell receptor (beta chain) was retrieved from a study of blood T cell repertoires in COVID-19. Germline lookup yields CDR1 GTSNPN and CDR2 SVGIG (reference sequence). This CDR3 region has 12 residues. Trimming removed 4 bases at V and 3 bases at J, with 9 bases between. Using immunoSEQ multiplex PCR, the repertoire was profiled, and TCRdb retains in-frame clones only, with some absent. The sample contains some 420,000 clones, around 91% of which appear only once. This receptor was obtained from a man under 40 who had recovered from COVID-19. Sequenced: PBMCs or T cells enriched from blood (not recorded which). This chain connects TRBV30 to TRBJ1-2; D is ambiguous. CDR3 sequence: CAWTGYYYGYTF. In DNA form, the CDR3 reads TGTGCCTGGACGGGGTACTACTATGGCTACACCTTC.